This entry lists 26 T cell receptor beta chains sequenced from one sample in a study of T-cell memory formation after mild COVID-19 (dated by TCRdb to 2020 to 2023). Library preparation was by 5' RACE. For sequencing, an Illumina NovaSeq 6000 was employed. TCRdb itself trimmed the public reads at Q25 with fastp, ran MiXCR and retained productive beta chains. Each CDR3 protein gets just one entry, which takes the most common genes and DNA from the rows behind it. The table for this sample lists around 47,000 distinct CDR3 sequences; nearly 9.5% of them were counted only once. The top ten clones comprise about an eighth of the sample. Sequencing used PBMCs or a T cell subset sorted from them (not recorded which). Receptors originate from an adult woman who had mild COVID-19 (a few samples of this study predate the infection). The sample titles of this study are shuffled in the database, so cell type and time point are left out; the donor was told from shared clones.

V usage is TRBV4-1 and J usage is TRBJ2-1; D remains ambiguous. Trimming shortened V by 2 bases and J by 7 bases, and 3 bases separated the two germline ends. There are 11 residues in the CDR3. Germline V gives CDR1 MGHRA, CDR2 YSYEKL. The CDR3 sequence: CASSQRNEQFF. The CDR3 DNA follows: TGCGCCAGCAGCCAACGTAATGAGCAGTTCTTC.

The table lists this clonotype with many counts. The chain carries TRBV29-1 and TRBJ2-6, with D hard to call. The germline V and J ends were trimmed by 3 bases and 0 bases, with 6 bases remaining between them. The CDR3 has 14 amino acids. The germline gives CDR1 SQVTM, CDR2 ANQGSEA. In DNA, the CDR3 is TGCAGCGTTGATCAGGCCTCTGGGGCCAACGTCCTGACTTTC. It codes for CSVDQASGANVLTF.

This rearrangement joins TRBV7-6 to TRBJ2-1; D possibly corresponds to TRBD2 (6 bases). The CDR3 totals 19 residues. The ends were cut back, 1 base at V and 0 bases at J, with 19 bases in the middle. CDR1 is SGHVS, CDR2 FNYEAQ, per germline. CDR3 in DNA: TGTGCCAGCAGCTTAGATCGATTAGAGGGAGGTGACTCCTACAATGAGCAGTTCTTC. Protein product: CASSLDRLEGGDSYNEQFF.

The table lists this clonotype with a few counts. For the CDR3, the DNA is TGTGCCAGCAGTCGCTCGACTAGCTCGATCACCTACAATGAGCAGTTCTTC. It yields the protein CASSRSTSSITYNEQFF. V and J are TRBV12-3 or TRBV12-4 and TRBJ2-1, with 7 bases fitting TRBD2. This CDR3 is built from 17 residues. V gave up 5 bases and J gave up 2 bases; unmatched junction bases: 12.

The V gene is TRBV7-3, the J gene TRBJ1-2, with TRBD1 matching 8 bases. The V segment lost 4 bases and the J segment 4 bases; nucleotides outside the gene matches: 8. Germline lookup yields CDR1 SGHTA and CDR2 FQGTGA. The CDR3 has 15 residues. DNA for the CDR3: TGTGCCAGCAGCTCGGGACAGGTTGCGAGCTATGGCTACACCTTC. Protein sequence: CASSSGQVASYGYTF.

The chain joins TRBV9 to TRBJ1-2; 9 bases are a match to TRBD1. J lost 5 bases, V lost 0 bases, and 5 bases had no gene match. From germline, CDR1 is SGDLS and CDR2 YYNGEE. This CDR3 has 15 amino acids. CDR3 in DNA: TGTGCCAGCAGCGTAGGGACAGGGGTACAGTATGGCTACACCTTC. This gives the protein CASSVGTGVQYGYTF.

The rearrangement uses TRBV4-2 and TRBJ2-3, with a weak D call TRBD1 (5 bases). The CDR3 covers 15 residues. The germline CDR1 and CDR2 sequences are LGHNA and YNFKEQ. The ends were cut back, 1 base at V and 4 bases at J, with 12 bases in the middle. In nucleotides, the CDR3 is TGTGCCAGCAGCCAAGGGACACAAGCCCCAGATACGCAGTATTTT. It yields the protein CASSQGTQAPDTQYF.

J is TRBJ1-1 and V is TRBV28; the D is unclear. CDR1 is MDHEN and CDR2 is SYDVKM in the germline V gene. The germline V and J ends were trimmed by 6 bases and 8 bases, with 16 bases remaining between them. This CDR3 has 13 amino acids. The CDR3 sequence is CASSLDVRGEAFF. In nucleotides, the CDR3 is TGTGCCAGCAGCCTGGATGTCAGAGGAGAAGCTTTCTTT.

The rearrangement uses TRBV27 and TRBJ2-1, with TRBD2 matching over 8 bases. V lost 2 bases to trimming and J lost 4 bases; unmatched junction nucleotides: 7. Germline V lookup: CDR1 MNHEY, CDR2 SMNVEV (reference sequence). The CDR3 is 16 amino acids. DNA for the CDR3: TGTGCCAGCAGTTTAATTGGCGGGGGGCAGTACAATGAGCAGTTCTTC. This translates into CASSLIGGGQYNEQFF.

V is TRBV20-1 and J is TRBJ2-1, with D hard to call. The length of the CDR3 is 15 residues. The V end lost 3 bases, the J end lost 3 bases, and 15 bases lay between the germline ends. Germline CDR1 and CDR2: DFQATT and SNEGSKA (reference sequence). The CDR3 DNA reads TGCAGTGCTAGGGACCATGTCGTTGGCTACAATGAGCAGTTCTTC. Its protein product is CSARDHVVGYNEQFF.

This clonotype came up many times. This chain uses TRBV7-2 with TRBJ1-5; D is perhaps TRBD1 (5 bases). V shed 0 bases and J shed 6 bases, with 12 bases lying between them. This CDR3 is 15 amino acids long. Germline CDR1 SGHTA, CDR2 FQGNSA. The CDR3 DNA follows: TGTGCCAGCAGCTTAGCCAGGGACGACGGTCAGCCCCAGCATTTT. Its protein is CASSLARDDGQPQHF.

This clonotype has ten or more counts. CDR3 in amino acids: CASSPRTGQAEAFF. The CDR3 DNA is TGTGCCAGTAGTCCGCGGACAGGGCAAGCTGAAGCTTTCTTT. The rearrangement joins TRBV19 to TRBJ1-1, with TRBD1 matching over 8 bases. CDR1 is LNHDA, CDR2 SQIVND, per germline (reference sequence). This CDR3 comprises 14 residues. V shed 5 bases and J 6 bases; nucleotides not matched to a gene: 8. Combining the CDR3 with reference TRBV19 and TRBJ1-1 gives the whole variable domain DGGITQSPKYLFRKEGQNVTLSCEQNLNHDAMYWYRQDPGQGLRLIYYSQIVNDFQKGDIAEGYSVSREKKESFPLTVTSAQKNPTAFYLCASSPRTGQAEAFFGQGTRLTVV.

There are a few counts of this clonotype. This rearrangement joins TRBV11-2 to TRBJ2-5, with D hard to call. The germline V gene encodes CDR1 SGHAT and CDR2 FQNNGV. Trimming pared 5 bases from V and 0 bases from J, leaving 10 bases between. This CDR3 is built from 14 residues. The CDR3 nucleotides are TGTGCCAGCAGCCGATTTGGCCACCAAGAGACCCAGTACTTC. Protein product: CASSRFGHQETQYF.

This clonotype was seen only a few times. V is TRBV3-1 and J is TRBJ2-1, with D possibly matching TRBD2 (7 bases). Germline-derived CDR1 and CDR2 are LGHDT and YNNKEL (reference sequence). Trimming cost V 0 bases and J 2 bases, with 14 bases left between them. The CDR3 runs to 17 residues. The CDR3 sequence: CASSQDWAGAAYNEQFF. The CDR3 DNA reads TGTGCCAGCAGCCAAGATTGGGCGGGGGCGGCCTACAATGAGCAGTTCTTC.

The CDR3: CASSQAGVAYEQYF. CDR3 DNA: TGTGCCAGCAGCCAAGCGGGGGTGGCCTACGAGCAGTACTTC. The rearrangement uses TRBV4-2 and TRBJ2-7; perhaps TRBD2 as D (6 bases). The germline V gene has CDR1 LGHNA and CDR2 YNFKEQ. There are 14 residues in the CDR3. Trimming removed 1 base from V and 2 bases from J, with 9 bases in between.

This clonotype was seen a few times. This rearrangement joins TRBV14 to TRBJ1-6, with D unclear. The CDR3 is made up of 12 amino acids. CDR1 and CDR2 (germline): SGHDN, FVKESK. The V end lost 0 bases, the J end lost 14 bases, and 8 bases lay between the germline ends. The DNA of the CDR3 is TGTGCCAGCAGCCAAGACGGGCTGACCCTCCACTTT. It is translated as CASSQDGLTLHF.

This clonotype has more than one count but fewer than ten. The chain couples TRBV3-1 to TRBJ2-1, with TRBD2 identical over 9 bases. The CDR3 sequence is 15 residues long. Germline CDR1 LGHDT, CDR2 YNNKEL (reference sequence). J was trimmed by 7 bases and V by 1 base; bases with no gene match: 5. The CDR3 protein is CASSQGGGATNEQFF. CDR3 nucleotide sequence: TGTGCCAGCAGCCAAGGCGGGGGGGCCACAAATGAGCAGTTCTTC.

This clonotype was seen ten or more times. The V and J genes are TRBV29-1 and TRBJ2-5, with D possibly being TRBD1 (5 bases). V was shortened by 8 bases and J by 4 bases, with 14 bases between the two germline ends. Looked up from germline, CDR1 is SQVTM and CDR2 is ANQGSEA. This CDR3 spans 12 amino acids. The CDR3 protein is CSSDGRGETQYF. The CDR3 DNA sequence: TGCAGCTCCGATGGAAGGGGAGAGACCCAGTACTTC.

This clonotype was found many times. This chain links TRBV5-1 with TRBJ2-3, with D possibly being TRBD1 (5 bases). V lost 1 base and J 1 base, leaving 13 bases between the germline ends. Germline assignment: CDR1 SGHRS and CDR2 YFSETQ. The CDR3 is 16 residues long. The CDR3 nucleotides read TGCGCCAGCAGCTTGTCGTGGGGCGGCGGCACAGATACGCAGTATTTT. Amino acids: CASSLSWGGGTDTQYF.

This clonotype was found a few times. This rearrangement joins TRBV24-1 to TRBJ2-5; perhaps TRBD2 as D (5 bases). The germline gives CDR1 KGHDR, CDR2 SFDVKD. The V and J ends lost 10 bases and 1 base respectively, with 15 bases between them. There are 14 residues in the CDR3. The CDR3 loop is CATGMGGSQETQYF. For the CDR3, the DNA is TGTGCCACAGGAATGGGTGGGAGCCAAGAGACCCAGTACTTC.

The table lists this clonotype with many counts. CDR3 nucleotide sequence: TGTGCCACCAGCGGCGGCTACTTTGGGGATACGCAGTATTTT. The encoded protein is CATSGGYFGDTQYF. The genes are TRBV24-1 and TRBJ2-3, with no clear D. Between the trimmed V and J ends, which lost 7 bases and 6 bases, there was a span of 16 bases. The CDR3 consists of 14 residues. CDR1 and CDR2 (germline): KGHDR, SFDVKD.

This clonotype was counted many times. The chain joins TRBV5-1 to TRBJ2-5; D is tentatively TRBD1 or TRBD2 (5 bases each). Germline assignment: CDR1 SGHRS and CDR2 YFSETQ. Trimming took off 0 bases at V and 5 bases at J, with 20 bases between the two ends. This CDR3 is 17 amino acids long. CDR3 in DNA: TGCGCCAGCAGCTTGGTTTCGGCAGGGTCGTCGGGGGAGACCCAGTACTTC. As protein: CASSLVSAGSSGETQYF.

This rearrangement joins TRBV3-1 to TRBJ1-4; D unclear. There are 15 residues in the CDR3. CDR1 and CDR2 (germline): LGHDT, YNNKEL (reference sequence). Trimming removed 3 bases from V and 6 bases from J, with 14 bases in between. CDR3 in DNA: TGTGCCAGCAGCCAGGGGATAGGAGGGTATGAAAAACTGTTTTTT. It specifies CASSQGIGGYEKLFF. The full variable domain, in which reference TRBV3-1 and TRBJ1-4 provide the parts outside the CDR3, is DTAVSQTPKYLVTQMGNDKSIKCEQNLGHDTMYWYKQDSKKFLKIMFSYNNKELIINETVPNRFSPKSPDKAHLNLHINSLELGDSAVYFCASSQGIGGYEKLFFGSGTQLSVL.

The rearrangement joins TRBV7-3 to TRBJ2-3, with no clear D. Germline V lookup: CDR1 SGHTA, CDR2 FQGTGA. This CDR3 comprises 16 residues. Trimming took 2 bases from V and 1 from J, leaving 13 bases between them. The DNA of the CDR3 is TGTGCCAGCAGCTTACTGCGCTCCGCCGGCACAGATACGCAGTATTTT. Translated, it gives CASSLLRSAGTDTQYF.

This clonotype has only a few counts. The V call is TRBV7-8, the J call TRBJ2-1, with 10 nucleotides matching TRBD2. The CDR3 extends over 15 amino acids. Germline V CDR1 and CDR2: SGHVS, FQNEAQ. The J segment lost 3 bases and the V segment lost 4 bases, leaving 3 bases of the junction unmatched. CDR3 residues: CASSSGLAVYNEQFF. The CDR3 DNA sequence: TGTGCCAGCAGCTCCGGACTAGCGGTCTACAATGAGCAGTTCTTC.

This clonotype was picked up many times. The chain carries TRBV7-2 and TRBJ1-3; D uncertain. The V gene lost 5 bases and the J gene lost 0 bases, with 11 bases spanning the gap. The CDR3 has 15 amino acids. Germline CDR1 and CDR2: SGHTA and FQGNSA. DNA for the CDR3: TGTGCCAGCAGCATACGACGCTCCTCTGGAAACACCATATATTTT. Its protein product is CASSIRRSSGNTIYF.